This T cell receptor (beta chain) comes out of a study of human T cells and chemical hapten exposure. Background on the study: Patch tests put 0.01% DPC on the upper back, read at 6 days.

Points on this clonotype: As yet, its antigen is unknown.

Separate cDNA molecules received unique molecular identifiers, which the library attached to them. TCRdb used MiXCR to reprocess the RACE reads, holding one entry per CDR3 protein. This repertoire shows 65,000 to 95,000 distinct CDR3 sequences, approximately 12% found once; its top ten account for roughly 3.6%. This CDR3 region has 17 residues. V was shortened by 0 bases and J by 3 bases, with 17 bases between the two germline ends. Germline-derived CDR1 and CDR2 are ENHRY and SYGVKD. General study findings and limits: Donors, who had alopecia, may show an immune response that differs from healthy people's.

As for time point: patch test 1, 2 weeks after DPC sensitization. Treatment denoted: therapeutic diphenylcyclopropenone sensitization with weekly scalp DPC. The study drew its donors from alopecia patients who were 18 to 70 years old and suitable for DPC. The chain is built from TRBV10-3 and TRBJ1-1, with D tentatively TRBD1 (5 bases). Sequenced material: whole blood, taken in connection with sensitization to the hapten diphenylcyclopropenone (DPC). The clonotype was recovered from a woman in her fifties or sixties with alopecia areata. Some clones in this sample may be carry-over from other donors' samples. The CDR3 is CAISESEVRAWDTEAFF. DNA for the CDR3: TGTGCCATCAGTGAGTCTGAGGTCAGGGCGTGGGACACTGAAGCTTTCTTT.